The entry below describes one TCR beta chain. Using MiXCR, TCRdb reanalyzed the PCR reads. The sample holds 10,000 to 15,000 clones, 27% seen once. The sample comes from a study of metastatic and nonmetastatic thyroid tumors. None of the patients had undergone any treatment ahead of thyroid surgery. The clonotype was recovered from a female donor with papillary thyroid cancer or a benign thyroid nodule (not recorded which). Some clones in this sample may be carry-over from other donors' samples. Sample: tumor tissue.

DNA of the CDR3: TGTGCCAGCACTCCCTACGGGACAGGGATCTACGAGCAGTACTTC. Amino acid sequence: CASTPYGTGIYEQYF. This chain connects TRBV11-2 to TRBJ2-7; TRBD1 matches 9 bases. The junction had 10 bases not matched to a gene; V was cut back by 7 bases and J by 3 bases. The CDR3 covers 15 residues. Germline V gene lookup returns CDR1 SGHAT and CDR2 FQNNGV.